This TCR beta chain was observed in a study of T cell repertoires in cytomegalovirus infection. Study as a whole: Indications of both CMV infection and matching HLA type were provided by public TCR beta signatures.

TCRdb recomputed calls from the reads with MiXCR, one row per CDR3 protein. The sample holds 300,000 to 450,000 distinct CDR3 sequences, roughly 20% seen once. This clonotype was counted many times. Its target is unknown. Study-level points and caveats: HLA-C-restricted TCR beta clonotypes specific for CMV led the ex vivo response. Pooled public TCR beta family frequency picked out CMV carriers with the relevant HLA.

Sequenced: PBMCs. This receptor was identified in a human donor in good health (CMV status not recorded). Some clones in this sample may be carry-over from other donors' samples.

The CDR3: CASSLGQGVDYLYNEQFF. CDR3 sequence (DNA): TGTGCCAGCAGCTTAGGACAGGGGGTTGATTATTTATACAATGAGCAGTTCTTC. V gene TRBV7-2 combines with J gene TRBJ2-1; TRBD1 matches 9 bases. V was pared by 1 base and J by 4 bases, with 11 bases of the junction left unmatched. The length of the CDR3 is 18 residues. Germline-derived CDR1 and CDR2 are SGHTA and FQGNSA.